This entry concerns a single TCR beta chain. Per germline, CDR1 SGHAT and CDR2 FQNNGV. The CDR3 consists of 13 residues. The germline V and J ends were trimmed by 3 bases and 1 base, with 6 bases remaining between them. Produced via immunoSEQ multiplex PCR; TCRdb's table is partial and in-frame only. Of roughly 1,900 clones in the sample, over 75% were seen once. The data are from a study of chemoradiotherapy in HPV16-positive cancers. Sample: tumor tissue, taken from a patient who underwent chemoradiotherapy. The TCR sequence derives from a human donor with HPV-associated anogenital cancer. This sequence joins TRBV11-2 and TRBJ1-1, with D hard to call. CDR3 in DNA: TGTGCCAGCAGCTTTGGGAGGAACACTGAAGCTTTCTTT. This encodes CASSFGRNTEAFF.